This T cell receptor beta chain was sequenced in a study of OX40 agonist ivuxolimab in advanced cancers. On the study more broadly: Recorded diagnoses for dose-escalation patients were hepatocellular carcinoma, melanoma, renal cell or head and neck cancer. Enrollees could have had prior anti-PD-1, anti-PD-L1 or anti-CTLA-4 therapy, which approximately 38% had received. Whole-study findings and limits: More expanded clones were found, on average, in CD8+ than in CD4+ T cells.

This clone was seen a handful of times. The antigen is unknown. CDR3 length: 16 amino acids. Produced via immunoSEQ multiplex PCR; TCRdb's table is partial and in-frame only. The table records around 67,000 clones, roughly 84% of them present only once. This specimen was CD4+ or CD8+ T cells sorted from blood, taken in a trial of the OX40 agonist ivuxolimab. The origin of this receptor is an adult with an advanced solid tumor such as melanoma, head and neck, liver or kidney cancer. The genes are TRBV21-1 and TRBJ2-1; TRBD2, the table's D call, was not compared with the DNA. TRBV21-1 is a pseudogene locus. CDR3 coding DNA: TGTGCCAGCAGCAAAGTGGGGGGAAGGTTCTACAATGAGCAGTTCTTC. This gives the protein CASSKVGGRFYNEQFF.